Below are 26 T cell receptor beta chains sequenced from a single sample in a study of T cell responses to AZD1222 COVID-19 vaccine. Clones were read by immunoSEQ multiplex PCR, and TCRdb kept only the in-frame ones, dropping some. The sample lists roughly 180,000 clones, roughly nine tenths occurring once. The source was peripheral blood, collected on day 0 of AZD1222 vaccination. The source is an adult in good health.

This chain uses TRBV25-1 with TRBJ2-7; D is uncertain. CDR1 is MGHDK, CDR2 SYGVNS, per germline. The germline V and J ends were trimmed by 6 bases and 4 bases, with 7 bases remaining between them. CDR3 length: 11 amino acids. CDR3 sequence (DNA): TGTGCCAGCAGGGGTCCATACGAGCAGTACTTC. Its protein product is CASRGPYEQYF.

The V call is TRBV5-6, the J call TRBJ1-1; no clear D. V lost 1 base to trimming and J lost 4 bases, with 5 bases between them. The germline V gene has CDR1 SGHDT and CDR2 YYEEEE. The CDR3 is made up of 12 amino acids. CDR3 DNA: TGTGCCAGCAGCTTGCAGAGCACTGAAGCTTTCTTT. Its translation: CASSLQSTEAFF. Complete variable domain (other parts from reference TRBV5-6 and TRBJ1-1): DAGVTQSPTHLIKTRGQQVTLRCSPKSGHDTVSWYQQALGQGPQFIFQYYEEEERQRGNFPDRFSGHQFPNYSSELNVNALLLGDSALYLCASSLQSTEAFFGQGTRLTVV.

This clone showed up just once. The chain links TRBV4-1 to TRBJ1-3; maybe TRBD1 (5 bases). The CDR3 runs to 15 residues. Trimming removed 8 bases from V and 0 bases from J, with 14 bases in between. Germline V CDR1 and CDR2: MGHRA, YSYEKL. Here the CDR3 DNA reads TGCGCCAGCGCGTATCTGGGACTCTCTGGAAACACCATATATTTT. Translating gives CASAYLGLSGNTIYF.

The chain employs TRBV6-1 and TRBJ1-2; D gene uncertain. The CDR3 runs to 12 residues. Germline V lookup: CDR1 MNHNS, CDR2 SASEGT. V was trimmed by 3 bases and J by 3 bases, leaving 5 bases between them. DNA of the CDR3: TGTGCCAGCAGTGACAGAGACTATGGCTACACCTTC. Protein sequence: CASSDRDYGYTF.

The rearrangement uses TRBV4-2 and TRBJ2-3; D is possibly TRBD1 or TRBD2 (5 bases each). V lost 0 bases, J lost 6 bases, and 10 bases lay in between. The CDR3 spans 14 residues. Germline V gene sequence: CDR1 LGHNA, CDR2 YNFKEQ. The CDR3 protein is CASSQEGTGDTQYF. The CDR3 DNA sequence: TGTGCCAGCAGCCAAGAAGGGACCGGGGATACGCAGTATTTT.

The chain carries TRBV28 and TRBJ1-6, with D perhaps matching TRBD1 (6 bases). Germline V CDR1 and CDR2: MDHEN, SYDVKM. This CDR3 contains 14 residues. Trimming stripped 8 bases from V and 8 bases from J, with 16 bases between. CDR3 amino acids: CASHPSGGHSPLHF. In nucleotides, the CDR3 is TGTGCCAGCCACCCCAGCGGGGGCCATTCACCCCTCCACTTT.

The CDR3 here is CASSYYHYEQYF. The CDR3 DNA reads TGTGCCAGCAGCTATTACCACTACGAGCAGTACTTC. V is TRBV5-6 and J is TRBJ2-7; D unresolved. The V gene's germline CDR1 is SGHDT and CDR2 YYEEEE. The CDR3 spans 12 residues. The V end was cut by 3 bases, the J end by 3 bases, with 7 bases between. The full variable domain, with the rest looked up from reference TRBV5-6 and TRBJ2-7, is DAGVTQSPTHLIKTRGQQVTLRCSPKSGHDTVSWYQQALGQGPQFIFQYYEEEERQRGNFPDRFSGHQFPNYSSELNVNALLLGDSALYLCASSYYHYEQYFGPGTRLTVT.

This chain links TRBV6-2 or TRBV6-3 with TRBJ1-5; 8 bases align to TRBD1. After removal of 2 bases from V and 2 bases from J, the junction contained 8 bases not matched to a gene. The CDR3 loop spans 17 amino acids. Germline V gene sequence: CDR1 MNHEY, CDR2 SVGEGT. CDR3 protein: CASSYETGQGGNQPQHF. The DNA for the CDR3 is TGTGCCAGCAGTTACGAGACCGGACAGGGAGGCAATCAGCCCCAGCATTTT.

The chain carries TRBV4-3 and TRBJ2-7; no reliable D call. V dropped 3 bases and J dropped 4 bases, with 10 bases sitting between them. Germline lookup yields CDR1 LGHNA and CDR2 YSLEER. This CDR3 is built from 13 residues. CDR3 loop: CASSQSVGYEQYF. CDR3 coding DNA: TGCGCCAGCAGCCAGAGTGTGGGGTACGAGCAGTACTTC.

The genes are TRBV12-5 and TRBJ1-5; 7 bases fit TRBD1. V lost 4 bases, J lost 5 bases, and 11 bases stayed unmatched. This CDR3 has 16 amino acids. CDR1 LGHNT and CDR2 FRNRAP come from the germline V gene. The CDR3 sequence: CASGYYDRDVHQPQHF. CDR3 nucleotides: TGTGCTAGTGGTTACTATGACAGGGATGTACATCAGCCCCAGCATTTT.

CDR3 residues: CASSATLYREGYTF. The DNA of the CDR3 is TGTGCCAGCAGTGCTACCTTATACAGGGAAGGCTACACCTTC. The gene calls are TRBV27 and TRBJ1-2, with D possibly TRBD1 on 6 matching bases. CDR3 size: 14 residues. Trimming pared 5 bases from V and 8 bases from J, leaving 18 bases between. The germline CDR1 and CDR2 sequences are MNHEY and SMNVEV (reference sequence).

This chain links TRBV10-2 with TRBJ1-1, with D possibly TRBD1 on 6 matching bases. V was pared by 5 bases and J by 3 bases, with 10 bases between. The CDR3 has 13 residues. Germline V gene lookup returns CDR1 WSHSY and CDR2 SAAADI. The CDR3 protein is CASSNRDDTEAFF. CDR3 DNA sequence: TGCGCCAGCAGTAACAGGGACGACACTGAAGCTTTCTTT.

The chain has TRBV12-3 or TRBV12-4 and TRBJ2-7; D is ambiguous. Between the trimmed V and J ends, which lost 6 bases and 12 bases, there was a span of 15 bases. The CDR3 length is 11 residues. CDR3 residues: CASSDTRVRYF. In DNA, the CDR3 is TGTGCCAGCAGCGATACAAGGGTCCGGTACTTC.

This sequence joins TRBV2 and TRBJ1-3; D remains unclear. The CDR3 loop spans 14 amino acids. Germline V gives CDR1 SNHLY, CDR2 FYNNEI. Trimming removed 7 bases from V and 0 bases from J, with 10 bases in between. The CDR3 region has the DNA TGTGCCAGCATTAGACTGTCCTCTGGAAACACCATATATTTT. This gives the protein CASIRLSSGNTIYF.

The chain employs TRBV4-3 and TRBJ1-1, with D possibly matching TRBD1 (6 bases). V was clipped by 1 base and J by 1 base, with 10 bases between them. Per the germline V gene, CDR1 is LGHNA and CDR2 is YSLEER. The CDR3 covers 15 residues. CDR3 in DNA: TGCGCCAGCAGCCAAGGCGTGGGGGCGAACACTGAAGCTTTCTTT. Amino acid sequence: CASSQGVGANTEAFF.

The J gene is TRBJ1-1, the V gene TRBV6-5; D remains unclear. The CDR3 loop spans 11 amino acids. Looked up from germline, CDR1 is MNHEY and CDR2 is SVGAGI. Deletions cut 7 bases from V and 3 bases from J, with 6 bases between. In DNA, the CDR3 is TGTGCCAGCATGAGGGACACTGAAGCTTTCTTT. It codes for CASMRDTEAFF.

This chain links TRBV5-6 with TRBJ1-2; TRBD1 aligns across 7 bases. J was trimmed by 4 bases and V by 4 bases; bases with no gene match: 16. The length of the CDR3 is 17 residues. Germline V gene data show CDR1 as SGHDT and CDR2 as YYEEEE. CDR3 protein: CASSPGTAVLRPYGYTF. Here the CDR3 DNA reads TGTGCCAGCAGCCCCGGGACAGCGGTCCTTAGACCCTATGGCTACACCTTC.

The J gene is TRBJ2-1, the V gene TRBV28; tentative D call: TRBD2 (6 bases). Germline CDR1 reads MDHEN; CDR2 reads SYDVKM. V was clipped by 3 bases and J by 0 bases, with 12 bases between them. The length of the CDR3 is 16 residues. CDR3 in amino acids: CASSFLGLSSYNEQFF. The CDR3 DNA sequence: TGTGCCAGCAGTTTTCTGGGACTGAGCTCCTACAATGAGCAGTTCTTC.

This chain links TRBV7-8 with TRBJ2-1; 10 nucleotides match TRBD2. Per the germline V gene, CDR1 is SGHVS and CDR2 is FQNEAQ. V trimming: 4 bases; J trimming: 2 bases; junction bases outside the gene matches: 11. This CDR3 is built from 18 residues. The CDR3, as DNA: TGTGCCAGCAGCTCACCGCCTAGCGGGAGACGCCCCTACAATGAGCAGTTCTTC. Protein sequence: CASSSPPSGRRPYNEQFF.

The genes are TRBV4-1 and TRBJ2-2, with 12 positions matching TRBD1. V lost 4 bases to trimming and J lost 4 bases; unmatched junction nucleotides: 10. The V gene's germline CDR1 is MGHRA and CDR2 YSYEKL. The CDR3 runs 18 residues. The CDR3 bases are TGCGCCAGCAGCCCGCGGTCGGGACAGGGGGCGAGCACCGGGGAGCTGTTTTTT. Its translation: CASSPRSGQGASTGELFF.

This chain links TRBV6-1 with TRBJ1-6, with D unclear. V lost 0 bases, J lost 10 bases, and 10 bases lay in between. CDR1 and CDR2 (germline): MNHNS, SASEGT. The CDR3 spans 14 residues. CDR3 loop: CASSEAYRRSPLHF. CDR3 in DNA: TGTGCCAGCAGTGAAGCTTACAGAAGGTCACCCCTCCACTTT.

CDR3 nucleotides: TGCGCCAGCAGCGGAGGTATTTCGGAGACCCAGTACTTC. Translating gives CASSGGISETQYF. The rearrangement links TRBV10-1 to TRBJ2-5, with D tentatively TRBD2 (5 bases). The V gene lost 6 bases and the J gene lost 5 bases, with 13 bases spanning the gap. This CDR3 spans 13 amino acids. Germline values: CDR1 WNHNN, CDR2 SYGVQD (reference sequence).

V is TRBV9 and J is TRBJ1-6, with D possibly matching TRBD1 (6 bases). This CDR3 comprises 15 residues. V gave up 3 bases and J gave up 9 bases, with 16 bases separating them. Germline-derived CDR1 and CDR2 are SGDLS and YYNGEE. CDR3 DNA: TGTGCCAGCAGCGACCTCGGGGGGCGCAGTTCACCCCTCCACTTT. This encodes CASSDLGGRSSPLHF.

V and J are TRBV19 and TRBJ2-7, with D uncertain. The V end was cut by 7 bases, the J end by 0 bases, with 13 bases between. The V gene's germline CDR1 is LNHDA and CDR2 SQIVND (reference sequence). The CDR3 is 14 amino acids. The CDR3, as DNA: TGTGCCAGTACCGAAGACACCGGCTCCTACGAGCAGTACTTC. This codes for CASTEDTGSYEQYF.

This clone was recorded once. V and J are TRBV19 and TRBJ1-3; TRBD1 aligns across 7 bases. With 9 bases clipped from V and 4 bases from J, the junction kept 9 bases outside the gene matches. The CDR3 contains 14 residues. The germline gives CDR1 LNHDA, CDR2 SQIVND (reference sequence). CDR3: CASQSPTGGNTIYF. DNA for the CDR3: TGTGCCAGCCAAAGCCCGACAGGGGGAAACACCATATATTTT.

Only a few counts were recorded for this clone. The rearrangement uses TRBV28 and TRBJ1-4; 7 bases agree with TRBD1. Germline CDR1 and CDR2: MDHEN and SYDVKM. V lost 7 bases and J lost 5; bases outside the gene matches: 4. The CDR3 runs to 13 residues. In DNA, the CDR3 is TGTGCCAGCAAGGACAGGCCAAATGAAAAACTGTTTTTT. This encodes CASKDRPNEKLFF.